What follows are 10 T cell receptor beta chains derived from one specimen sequenced in a study of identical twins. TCRdb called the 5' RACE reads again in MiXCR, with one record for every CDR3 protein. The top ten clones hold around 1.6% of a sample with about 900,000 distinct CDR3 sequences, around an eighth of them seen once. In addition, the sample was reused for a study of yellow fever vaccine responses in identical twins.

The material sequenced was PBMCs. These TCRs come from a woman under 30 in good health.

This clonotype was observed at least ten times. CDR3 DNA sequence: TGTGCCAGCAGCTTGGACAAGAAAACGACCCAGTACTTC. It encodes CASSLDKKTTQYF. V and J are TRBV13 and TRBJ2-5, with a tentative D call TRBD1 (5 bases). The V end was cut by 3 bases, the J end by 7 bases, with 12 bases between. Germline lookup yields CDR1 PRHDT and CDR2 FYEKMQ (reference sequence). The CDR3 extends over 13 amino acids.

The chain carries TRBV5-1 and TRBJ1-1, with 12 bases fitting TRBD1. Looked up from germline, CDR1 is SGHRS and CDR2 is YFSETQ. The CDR3 totals 16 residues. J gave up 4 bases and V 4 bases, and 8 bases lay outside the gene matches. The CDR3 DNA follows: TGCGCCAGCAGCCATGGGGACAGGGGGCTCGGCACTGAAGCTTTCTTT. This codes for CASSHGDRGLGTEAFF.

Many counts were recorded for this clonotype. This rearrangement joins TRBV6-1 to TRBJ1-4; no definite D call. The germline CDR1 and CDR2 sequences are MNHNS and SASEGT. CDR3 length equals 14 residues. Trimming left V 6 bases short and J 4 bases short, with 12 bases between. CDR3: CASRPRGFNEKLFF. CDR3 nucleotides: TGTGCCAGCAGGCCCCGTGGGTTTAATGAAAAACTGTTTTTT.

The chain couples TRBV19 to TRBJ2-5; the D gene is possibly TRBD2 (6 bases). This CDR3 has 15 residues. V was cut by 6 bases and J by 2 bases, with 16 bases left in between. CDR1 is LNHDA, CDR2 SQIVND, per germline (reference sequence). This CDR3 reads CASSKTGTVQETQYF. CDR3 nucleotide sequence: TGTGCCAGTAGCAAGACCGGGACTGTTCAAGAGACCCAGTACTTC.

This clonotype showed up many times. V usage is TRBV4-1 and J usage is TRBJ1-5; maybe TRBD1 (5 bases). The CDR3 contains 15 residues. The V end was cut by 4 bases, the J end by 0 bases, with 10 bases between. Germline CDR1 is MGHRA and CDR2 is YSYEKL. The CDR3: CASSLDRYSNQPQHF. The CDR3 DNA is TGCGCCAGCAGCCTAGACAGATATAGCAATCAGCCCCAGCATTTT.

This clonotype was detected ten times or more. DNA of the CDR3: TGTGCCAGCAGCTTACTTGCAAACACCGGGGAGCTGTTTTTT. Residues: CASSLLANTGELFF. The chain employs TRBV7-8 and TRBJ2-2; D is unresolved. The CDR3 contains 14 residues. V lost 2 bases and J 2 bases, leaving 6 bases between the germline ends. CDR1 and CDR2 from the germline V gene are SGHVS and FQNEAQ.

The chain links TRBV5-5 to TRBJ2-7; TRBD1 might be the D (6 bases). The germline V gene has CDR1 SGHKS and CDR2 YYEKEE (reference sequence). This CDR3 region has 15 residues. Deletions cut 0 bases from V and 7 bases from J, with 17 bases between. The CDR3 here is CASSLEDSLRWEQYF. The CDR3, as DNA: TGTGCCAGCAGCTTGGAGGACAGTTTACGGTGGGAGCAGTACTTC.

The J gene is TRBJ2-5, the V gene TRBV28; 12 nucleotides agree with TRBD2. CDR3 length equals 17 residues. V dropped 5 bases and J dropped 0; count of bases not matched to a gene: 7. Germline values: CDR1 MDHEN, CDR2 SYDVKM. The CDR3 nucleotides read TGTGCCAGCAGTCTCTGGACTAGCGGGACGCACCAAGAGACCCAGTACTTC. Protein sequence: CASSLWTSGTHQETQYF.

This clonotype came up a few times. The V gene is TRBV20-1, the J gene TRBJ2-1; the D is unclear. The CDR3 has 15 residues. Trimming took off 0 bases at V and 3 bases at J, with 12 bases between the two ends. Germline V gives CDR1 DFQATT, CDR2 SNEGSKA (reference sequence). Here the CDR3 reads CSARDATALYNEQFF. The CDR3 region has the DNA TGCAGTGCTAGAGATGCGACGGCCCTCTACAATGAGCAGTTCTTC.

This clonotype came up a few times. This chain's CDR3 is CASSQRTEYGYTF. CDR3 sequence (DNA): TGCGCCAGCAGCCAAAGGACAGAATATGGCTACACCTTC. V is TRBV4-1 and J is TRBJ1-2; possibly TRBD1 for D (6 bases). This CDR3 has 13 amino acids. CDR1 MGHRA and CDR2 YSYEKL come from the germline V gene. Trimming shortened V by 2 bases and J by 5 bases, and 9 bases separated the two germline ends.